This record concerns one TCR beta chain sequence. Its target is not known. The data were taken from a study of cytomegalovirus exposure and HLA in healthy donors. Regarding the study as a whole: Other equally common chains were less clonally expanded than HLA-associated TCR beta chains, a later analysis showed.

Primers for the PCR totalled 60 Vbeta and 13 Jbeta. Libraries were prepared by immunoSEQ multiplex PCR; TCRdb keeps only in-frame clonotypes and omits some of them. The sample lists approximately 210,000 clones, over 75% occurring once. Germline V gives CDR1 SGHDT, CDR2 YYEEEE. Trimming shortened V by 1 base and J by 7 bases, and 5 bases separated the two germline ends. This CDR3 contains 11 residues. The gene calls are TRBV5-6 and TRBJ1-1, with no clear D. This receptor was identified in a woman aged 45-65 years in good health and CMV-seropositive. The source material was PBMCs. The CDR3, as DNA: TGTGCCAGCAGCTTGCACAATGAAGCTTTCTTT. This encodes CASSLHNEAFF.